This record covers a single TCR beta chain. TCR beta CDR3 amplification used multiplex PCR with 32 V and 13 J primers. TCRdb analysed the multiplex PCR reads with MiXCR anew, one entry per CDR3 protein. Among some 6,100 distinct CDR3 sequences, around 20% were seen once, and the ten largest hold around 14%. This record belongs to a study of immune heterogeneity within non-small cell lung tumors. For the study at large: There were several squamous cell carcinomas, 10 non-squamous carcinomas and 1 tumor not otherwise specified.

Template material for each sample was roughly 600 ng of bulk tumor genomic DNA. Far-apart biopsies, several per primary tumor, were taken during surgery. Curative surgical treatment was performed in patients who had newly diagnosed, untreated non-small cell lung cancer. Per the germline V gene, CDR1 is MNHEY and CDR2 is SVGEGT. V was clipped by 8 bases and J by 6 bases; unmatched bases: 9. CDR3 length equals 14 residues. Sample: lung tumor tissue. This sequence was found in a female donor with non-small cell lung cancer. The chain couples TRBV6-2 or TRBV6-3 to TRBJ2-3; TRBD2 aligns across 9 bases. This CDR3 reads CASFSAGGTDTQYF. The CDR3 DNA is TGTGCCAGCTTTTCGGCGGGAGGGACGGATACGCAGTATTTT.